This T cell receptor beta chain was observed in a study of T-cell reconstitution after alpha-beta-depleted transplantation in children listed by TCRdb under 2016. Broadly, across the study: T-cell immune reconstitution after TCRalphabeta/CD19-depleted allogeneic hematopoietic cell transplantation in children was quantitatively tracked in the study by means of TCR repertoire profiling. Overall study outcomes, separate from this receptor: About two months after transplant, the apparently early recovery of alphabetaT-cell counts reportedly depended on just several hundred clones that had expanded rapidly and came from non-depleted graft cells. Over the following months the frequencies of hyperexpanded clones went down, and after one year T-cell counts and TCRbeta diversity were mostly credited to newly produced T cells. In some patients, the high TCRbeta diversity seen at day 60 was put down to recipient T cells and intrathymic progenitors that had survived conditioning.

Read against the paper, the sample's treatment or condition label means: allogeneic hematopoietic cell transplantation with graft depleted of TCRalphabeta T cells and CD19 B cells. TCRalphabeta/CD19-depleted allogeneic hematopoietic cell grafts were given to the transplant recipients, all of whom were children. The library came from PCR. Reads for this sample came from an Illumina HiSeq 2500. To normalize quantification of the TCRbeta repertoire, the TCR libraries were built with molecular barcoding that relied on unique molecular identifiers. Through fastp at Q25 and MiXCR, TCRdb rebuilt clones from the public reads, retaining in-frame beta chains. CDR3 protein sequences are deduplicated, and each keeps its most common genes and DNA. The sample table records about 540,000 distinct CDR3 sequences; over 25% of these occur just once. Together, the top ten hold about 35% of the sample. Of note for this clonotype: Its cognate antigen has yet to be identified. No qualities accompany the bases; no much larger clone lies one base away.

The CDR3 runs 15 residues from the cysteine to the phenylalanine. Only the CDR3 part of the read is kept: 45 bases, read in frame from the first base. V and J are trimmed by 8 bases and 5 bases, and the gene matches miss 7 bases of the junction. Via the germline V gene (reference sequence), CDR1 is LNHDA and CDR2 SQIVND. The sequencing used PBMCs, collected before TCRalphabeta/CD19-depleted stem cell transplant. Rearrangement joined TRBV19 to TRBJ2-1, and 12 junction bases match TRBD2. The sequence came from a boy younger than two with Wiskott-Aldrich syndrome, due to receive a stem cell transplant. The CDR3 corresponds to CASRLAGVQHNEQFF. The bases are TGTGCCAGTCGACTAGCGGGAGTCCAGCACAATGAGCAGTTCTTC.